The rows below give T cell receptor beta chains drawn from one sample of a study of T cells after yellow fever vaccination. TCRdb analysed the 5' RACE reads with MiXCR anew, one entry per CDR3 protein. The table lists approximately 350,000 distinct CDR3 sequences, 11% of them singletons, with less than 20% in the top ten. Sequenced here: PBMCs, sampled on the day of the first yellow fever vaccination. The receptor set was obtained from a man younger than 30 who received the YFV17D yellow fever vaccine. CDR3s include the opening cysteine and the closing phenylalanine or tryptophan. A D gene is named only where the DNA matches it firmly. The listing skips clone size in some rows; elsewhere it reads once, few, many or a size class.

TGTGCCAGCAGCCCGGACCCCGGGAGGGGGGATGAAAAACTGTTTTTT	CASSPDPGRGDEKLFF	few	TRBV5-6	TRBJ1-4	.
TGTGCCAGCAGTGACCGGGGACAGGGGGCTACTGAAGCTTTCTTT	CASSDRGQGATEAFF	few	TRBV12-3/TRBV12-4	TRBJ1-1	TRBD1
TGTGCCAGCAGCATGGGACACCGGGGGTCAGAGACCCAGTACTTC	CASSMGHRGSETQYF	few	TRBV7-9	TRBJ2-5	.
TGCGCCAGCAGCCAAGATGTTAGCGGGGGGGCCCCAGATACGCAGTATTTT	CASSQDVSGGAPDTQYF	few	TRBV4-1	TRBJ2-3	TRBD2
TGTGCCAGCAGCTTAAGTCTAGTGGGGTACACAGATACGCAGTATTTT	CASSLSLVGYTDTQYF	few	TRBV7-9	TRBJ2-3	.
TGTGCCAGCAGCCTTTTAGGTCAACTAGACCTTAACACTGAAGCTTTCTTT	CASSLLGQLDLNTEAFF	few	TRBV9	TRBJ1-1	.
TGTGCCAGCAGCTCGTGGGCGCACTACCCAGAGACCCAGTACTTC	CASSSWAHYPETQYF	many	TRBV7-2	TRBJ2-5	.
TGTGCCAGCAGCCTGACAGGGGGCGAAACCTCCTACGAGCAGTACTTC	CASSLTGGETSYEQYF	few	TRBV6-2/TRBV6-3	TRBJ2-7	TRBD1
TGTGCCAGCAGCTTGGCCACATGGGACACTGAAGCTTTCTTT	CASSLATWDTEAFF	few	TRBV5-6	TRBJ1-1	.
TGTGCCAGCAGCTTGGCGGGCAGGGGGCTAGCCAAAAACATTCAGTACTTC	CASSLAGRGLAKNIQYF	few	TRBV5-8	TRBJ2-4	TRBD1
TGTGCCAGCAGTTACCCCAACAGGGGGCGAGCCGGGGAGCTGTTTTTT	CASSYPNRGRAGELFF	.	TRBV6-5	TRBJ2-2	TRBD1
TGCGCCAGCAGCCGTACACCGGGGGGAACAGATACGCAGTATTTT	CASSRTPGGTDTQYF	many	TRBV4-1	TRBJ2-3	TRBD2
TGTGCCAGCAGCCAAGACGGGGGGGCCTCTGAGCAGTTCTTC	CASSQDGGASEQFF	.	TRBV4-2	TRBJ2-1	TRBD2